Described below is a single T cell receptor beta chain sequence and its context. Its antigen is still unknown. The source of the sample is a study of T cell responses to AZD1222 COVID-19 vaccine. General study findings and limits: Sampling captured repertoires only after the peak T cell response.

Trimming removed 7 bases from V and 3 bases from J; junction bases left unmatched: 11. The CDR3 totals 19 residues. The germline V gene has CDR1 SNHLY and CDR2 FYNNEI. TCRdb's table, derived via immunoSEQ multiplex PCR, lists solely in-frame clones and lacks some. This table has some 150,000 clones, roughly 88% appearing once. This chain links TRBV2 with TRBJ2-2; 16 bases match TRBD2. Sample: peripheral blood, taken on day 0 of AZD1222 vaccination. This TCR derives from an adult in good health. CDR3 DNA: TGTGCCAGCATCAGAACGGGACTAGCGGGAGGGCCCGACACCGGGGAGCTGTTTTTT. Translating it yields CASIRTGLAGGPDTGELFF.